Each of the 22 T cell receptor beta chains below was sequenced from the same sample in a study of T cell changes during pregnancy in multiple sclerosis. Repertoires were generated with immunoSEQ multiplex PCR, while TCRdb's copy carries only in-frame clones and drops some. The sample lists some 97,000 clones; 94% were seen once. The sample in question was peripheral blood, obtained before pregnancy. The receptors shown here come from a female donor with multiple sclerosis, enrolled in a pregnancy study.

The genes are TRBV15 and TRBJ2-7, with 9 positions matching TRBD1. Germline V gene sequence: CDR1 LNHNV, CDR2 YYDKDF (reference sequence). V was pared by 3 bases and J by 4 bases, with 7 bases of the junction left unmatched. The CDR3 covers 15 residues. CDR3 sequence: CATSRDRGLVYEQYF. The CDR3, as DNA: TGTGCCACCAGCAGGGACAGGGGATTGGTGTACGAGCAGTACTTC.

The chain recombines TRBV28 with TRBJ1-2; D uncertain. V was clipped by 6 bases and J by 2 bases, with 10 bases between them. CDR1 and CDR2 from the germline V gene are MDHEN and SYDVKM. CDR3 length: 13 residues. This CDR3 is CASRTAANYGYTF. For the CDR3, the DNA is TGTGCCAGCAGGACCGCAGCGAACTATGGCTACACCTTC.

V and J are TRBV28 and TRBJ2-7, with a weak D call TRBD2 (6 bases). The CDR3 is made up of 14 amino acids. The V gene's germline CDR1 is MDHEN and CDR2 SYDVKM. Trimming pared 3 bases from V and 0 bases from J, leaving 9 bases between. CDR3 DNA sequence: TGTGCCAGCAGTTTTGGGACTTCCTCCTACGAGCAGTACTTC. Translating gives CASSFGTSSYEQYF. The full variable domain, its missing parts supplied by reference TRBV28 and TRBJ2-7, is DVKVTQSSRYLVKRTGEKVFLECVQDMDHENMFWYRQDPGLGLRLIYFSYDVKMKEKGDIPEGYSVSREKKERFSLILESASTNQTSMYLCASSFGTSSYEQYFGPGTRLTVT.

V gene TRBV20-1 combines with J gene TRBJ2-7, with D perhaps matching TRBD2 (5 bases). Looked up from germline, CDR1 is DFQATT and CDR2 is SNEGSKA (reference sequence). V lost 7 bases, J lost 2 bases, and 6 bases lay in between. CDR3 length equals 10 residues. The CDR3 region has the DNA TGCAGTGTCGGGGCCTACGAGCAGTACTTC. Protein: CSVGAYEQYF.

The rearrangement uses TRBV6-6 and TRBJ1-1; 9 bases are a match to TRBD1. V lost 2 bases, J lost 3 bases, and 7 bases stayed unmatched. CDR1 and CDR2 from the germline V gene are MNHNY and SVGAGI (reference sequence). The length of the CDR3 is 16 residues. CDR3 sequence reads: CASSYGTGWGDTEAFF. The CDR3 DNA follows: TGTGCCAGCAGTTACGGGACAGGGTGGGGTGACACTGAAGCTTTCTTT.

The gene calls are TRBV7-2 and TRBJ1-2; weak D call: TRBD1 (5 bases). The V end was cut by 5 bases, the J end by 5 bases, with 12 bases between. The CDR3 is made up of 13 amino acids. Germline CDR1 reads SGHTA; CDR2 reads FQGNSA. The CDR3 here is CASSRDRQYGYTF. In DNA, the CDR3 is TGTGCCAGCAGCCGCGATCGACAGTATGGCTACACCTTC.

The rearrangement links TRBV2 to TRBJ1-2; the match to TRBD1 covers 9 bases. V lost 0 bases, J lost 8 bases, and 13 bases stayed unmatched. This CDR3 is built from 17 residues. Germline V gene lookup returns CDR1 SNHLY and CDR2 FYNNEI. The CDR3 here is CASSEAKYRGRVQGYTF. The CDR3 bases are TGTGCCAGCAGTGAAGCCAAATACAGGGGGCGCGTACAGGGCTACACCTTC.

The chain employs TRBV5-4 and TRBJ1-2; D perhaps matches TRBD1 (6 bases). Trimming left V 0 bases short and J 0 bases short, with 9 bases between. The CDR3 runs to 15 residues. CDR1 and CDR2 (germline): SGHNT, YYREEE (reference sequence). The CDR3 region is CASSLGRGANYGYTF. The CDR3 region has the DNA TGTGCCAGCAGCTTGGGCAGGGGAGCTAACTATGGCTACACCTTC.

V and J are TRBV28 and TRBJ1-5, with 7 bases lining up with TRBD1. This CDR3 comprises 14 residues. Germline CDR1 and CDR2: MDHEN and SYDVKM. The ends lost 4 bases at V and 3 bases at J; junction bases unmatched: 3. CDR3 region: CASSYEGANQPQHF. For the CDR3, the DNA is TGTGCCAGCAGTTATGAGGGGGCCAATCAGCCCCAGCATTTT.

V gene TRBV6-6 combines with J gene TRBJ2-1; TRBD1 aligns across 8 bases. With 0 bases clipped from V and 4 bases from J, the junction kept 5 bases outside the gene matches. Germline V gene lookup returns CDR1 MNHNY and CDR2 SVGAGI (reference sequence). The CDR3 runs 16 residues. CDR3 sequence reads: CASSYSGQAGYNEQFF. The CDR3 nucleotides are TGTGCCAGCAGTTACTCGGGACAGGCGGGTTACAATGAGCAGTTCTTC.

This chain joins TRBV9 and TRBJ1-4; TRBD1 agrees at 7 bases. CDR3 length: 19 residues. With V trimmed by 0 bases and J by 6 bases, 17 bases remained unmatched. Germline V lookup: CDR1 SGDLS, CDR2 YYNGEE. CDR3 residues: CASSVDIAVGRDSYEKLFF. The CDR3 DNA reads as TGTGCCAGCAGCGTAGATATAGCAGTAGGCCGGGACAGCTATGAAAAACTGTTTTTT.

The chain carries TRBV5-4 and TRBJ1-1, with D uncertain. The CDR3 runs to 12 residues. V dropped 2 bases and J dropped 1 base, with 3 bases sitting between them. Looked up from germline, CDR1 is SGHNT and CDR2 is YYREEE (reference sequence). The CDR3 DNA reads TGTGCCAGCAGCTTCGGGAACACTGAAGCTTTCTTT. Residues: CASSFGNTEAFF.

The gene calls are TRBV10-1 and TRBJ2-2, with TRBD2 matching over 11 bases. This CDR3 has 19 amino acids. The junction had 18 bases not matched to a gene; V was cut back by 10 bases and J by 2 bases. Germline values: CDR1 WNHNN, CDR2 SYGVQD (reference sequence). The CDR3: CAIRPRRTGTSGNTGELFF. Written as DNA, the CDR3 is TGCGCCATTAGACCACGCCGGACAGGGACTAGCGGTAACACCGGGGAGCTGTTTTTT.

This clone was seen a single time. The rearrangement joins TRBV18 to TRBJ1-1; D possibly corresponds to TRBD1 (5 bases). The CDR3 contains 15 residues. Germline-derived CDR1 and CDR2 are KGHSH and LQKENI. Trimming took off 3 bases at V and 1 base at J, with 12 bases between the two ends. DNA for the CDR3: TGTGCCAGCTCACCGTCAGGGAGGGGGAACACTGAAGCTTTCTTT. The encoded protein is CASSPSGRGNTEAFF. Using reference TRBV18 and TRBJ1-1 for the parts outside the CDR3, the full variable domain is NAGVMQNPRHLVRRRGQEARLRCSPMKGHSHVYWYRQLPEEGLKFMVYLQKENIIDESGMPKERFSAEFPKEGPSILRIQQVVRGDSAAYFCASSPSGRGNTEAFFGQGTRLTVV.

The chain carries TRBV4-2 and TRBJ2-1; 12 bases agree with TRBD2. V trimming: 4 bases; J trimming: 5 bases; junction bases outside the gene matches: 6. CDR1 and CDR2 from the germline V gene are LGHNA and YNFKEQ. This CDR3 spans 16 amino acids. CDR3 DNA: TGTGCCAGCAGCCGACTAGCGGGAGACGTAGACAATGAGCAGTTCTTC. Translating gives CASSRLAGDVDNEQFF.

Of note for this clone: The sample has other DNA sequences that encode this CDR3 too. The gene calls are TRBV9 and TRBJ2-5; 8 bases match TRBD1. In germline, CDR1 is SGDLS, CDR2 YYNGEE. Losses at the gene ends were 3 bases for V and 4 bases for J; bases not matched to a gene: 5. The CDR3 has 14 residues. The CDR3 DNA is TGTGCCAGCAGCGGTAGACAGGGGAGAGAGACCCAGTACTTC. Translation: CASSGRQGRETQYF.

The chain uses TRBV15 and TRBJ1-2; tentative D call: TRBD1 (5 bases). This CDR3 contains 12 residues. Per germline, CDR1 LNHNV and CDR2 YYDKDF (reference sequence). Between the trimmed V and J ends, which lost 0 bases and 7 bases, there was a span of 6 bases. This CDR3 is CATSRDQGGYTF. DNA for the CDR3: TGTGCCACCAGCAGAGATCAGGGTGGCTACACCTTC.

V usage is TRBV15 and J usage is TRBJ2-4; TRBD2 agrees at 8 bases. Germline CDR1 is LNHNV and CDR2 is YYDKDF (reference sequence). The CDR3 is 17 amino acids. Trimming removed 0 bases from V and 2 bases from J; junction bases left unmatched: 6. CDR3 DNA: TGTGCCACCAGCAGAGATAGAGCGGGAGTGTCCAAAAACATTCAGTACTTC. As protein: CATSRDRAGVSKNIQYF.

This chain links TRBV28 with TRBJ2-7, with 9 bases aligning to TRBD2. V gave up 5 bases and J gave up 5 bases; unmatched junction bases: 10. Germline lookup yields CDR1 MDHEN and CDR2 SYDVKM. The CDR3 length is 15 residues. CDR3 residues: CASSGRGAGGNEQYF. DNA of the CDR3: TGTGCCAGCAGTGGCCGGGGGGCGGGAGGGAACGAGCAGTACTTC.

This clone was counted once. V and J are TRBV7-9 and TRBJ2-7; 10 positions agree with TRBD1. CDR3 size: 14 residues. Germline V gives CDR1 SEHNR, CDR2 FQNEAQ (reference sequence). J gave up 4 bases and V 4 bases, and 4 bases lay outside the gene matches. The CDR3 DNA reads TGTGCCAGCAGCTCGGGACAGGGGACATACGAGCAGTACTTC. Its translation: CASSSGQGTYEQYF. The full variable domain, rest sourced from reference TRBV7-9 and TRBJ2-7, is DTGVSQNPRHKITKRGQNVTFRCDPISEHNRLYWYRQTLGQGPEFLTYFQNEAQLEKSRLLSDRFSAERPKGSFSTLEIQRTEQGDSAMYLCASSSGQGTYEQYFGPGTRLTVT.

The chain uses TRBV9 and TRBJ2-1; 10 bases align to TRBD2. The CDR3 loop spans 16 amino acids. V trimming: 1 base; J trimming: 5 bases; junction bases outside the gene matches: 6. CDR1 is SGDLS, CDR2 YYNGEE, per germline. CDR3 in amino acids: CASSVRIAGGHNEQFF. DNA of the CDR3: TGTGCCAGCAGCGTAAGGATAGCGGGAGGTCACAATGAGCAGTTCTTC.

This sequence joins TRBV18 and TRBJ2-3; D may be TRBD2 (6 bases). Germline V gives CDR1 KGHSH, CDR2 LQKENI. There are 14 residues in the CDR3. The V end lost 3 bases, the J end lost 4 bases, and 11 bases lay between the germline ends. Written as DNA, the CDR3 is TGTGCCAGCTCACCTGCGGGCGGGGCAGATACGCAGTATTTT. It encodes CASSPAGGADTQYF.